One and the same sample provided the 8 T cell receptor beta chains below, sequenced in a study of blood T cell repertoires in COVID-19. The repertoire was sequenced with immunoSEQ multiplex PCR; TCRdb's copy has only in-frame clones and lacks some. The repertoire holds around 250,000 clones, with about 82% as singletons. The sequenced sample consisted of PBMCs or T cells enriched from blood (not recorded which). The receptor set was obtained from a woman between 45 and 60 years old who had recovered from COVID-19.

This clone was picked up a small number of times. CDR3 sequence reads: CASSLAGRVGDFYTF. CDR3 DNA: TGTGCCAGCAGCTTGGCCGGCAGGGTAGGGGACTTCTACACCTTC. The chain joins TRBV5-5 to TRBJ1-2; tentatively, D is TRBD1 (5 bases). This CDR3 has 15 residues. V shed 0 bases and J shed 10 bases, with 19 bases lying between them. Germline V lookup: CDR1 SGHKS, CDR2 YYEKEE (reference sequence).

The chain employs TRBV28 and TRBJ2-1, with TRBD2 matching over 9 bases. The CDR3 has 18 residues. V shed 4 bases, J shed 2 bases, and the junction held 12 bases outside the gene matches. In germline, CDR1 is MDHEN, CDR2 SYDVKM. CDR3 in DNA: TGTGCCAGCAGTTCCCAATCGTTTAGCGGGAGACCCTACAATGAGCAGTTCTTC. It encodes CASSSQSFSGRPYNEQFF.

The V and J genes are TRBV3-1 (or the pseudogene TRBV3-2) and TRBJ1-6, with 8 nucleotides matching TRBD1. Germline trimming cut 6 bases from V and 8 bases from J; bases unmatched to any gene: 6. This CDR3 region has 14 residues. Germline CDR1 is LGHDT and CDR2 is YNNKEL (reference sequence). The CDR3 sequence is CASSPDRGHSPLHF. The CDR3 nucleotides read TGTGCCAGCAGTCCCGACAGGGGACATTCACCCCTCCACTTT.

The chain recombines TRBV6-5 with TRBJ2-1; D is possibly TRBD2 (6 bases). This CDR3 is built from 13 residues. V was clipped by 6 bases and J by 6 bases, with 12 bases between them. The germline gives CDR1 MNHEY, CDR2 SVGAGI. CDR3 region: CASRLGTGNEQFF. The CDR3 bases are TGTGCCAGCAGACTAGGGACTGGCAATGAGCAGTTCTTC.

The chain combines TRBV7-2 with TRBJ1-1; TRBD1 aligns across 11 bases. The J segment lost 6 bases and the V segment lost 4 bases, leaving 7 bases of the junction unmatched. The CDR3 runs 15 residues. Per germline, CDR1 SGHTA and CDR2 FQGNSA. The DNA for the CDR3 is TGTGCCAGCAGCTCGGACAGGGGGCGGGTGGCTGAAGCTTTCTTT. It codes for CASSSDRGRVAEAFF.

The V call is TRBV7-9, the J call TRBJ2-3, with TRBD2 matching 13 bases. Germline values: CDR1 SEHNR, CDR2 FQNEAQ (reference sequence). The CDR3 is 16 residues long. The ends lost 5 bases at V and 2 bases at J; junction bases unmatched: 4. CDR3 loop: CASSLGLAGVTDTQYF. The CDR3 coding sequence is TGTGCCAGCAGCCTCGGACTAGCGGGAGTCACAGATACGCAGTATTTT.

The rearrangement links TRBV28 to TRBJ1-1, with unresolved D. Deletions cut 5 bases from V and 0 bases from J, with 7 bases between. This CDR3 has 13 residues. Germline assignment: CDR1 MDHEN and CDR2 SYDVKM. The CDR3 bases are TGTGCCAGCAGTCCAACACTGAACACTGAAGCTTTCTTT. It specifies CASSPTLNTEAFF. Combining the CDR3 with reference TRBV28 and TRBJ1-1 gives the whole variable domain DVKVTQSSRYLVKRTGEKVFLECVQDMDHENMFWYRQDPGLGLRLIYFSYDVKMKEKGDIPEGYSVSREKKERFSLILESASTNQTSMYLCASSPTLNTEAFFGQGTRLTVV.

This clone was seen a handful of times. The chain couples TRBV11-2 to TRBJ1-3, with 7 bases aligning to TRBD1. V shed 5 bases and J 0 bases; nucleotides not matched to a gene: 7. The CDR3 loop spans 16 amino acids. Germline V gene sequence: CDR1 SGHAT, CDR2 FQNNGV. The CDR3, as DNA: TGTGCCAGCAGCCTGGACAGGTCCTTCTCTGGAAACACCATATATTTT. It encodes CASSLDRSFSGNTIYF.